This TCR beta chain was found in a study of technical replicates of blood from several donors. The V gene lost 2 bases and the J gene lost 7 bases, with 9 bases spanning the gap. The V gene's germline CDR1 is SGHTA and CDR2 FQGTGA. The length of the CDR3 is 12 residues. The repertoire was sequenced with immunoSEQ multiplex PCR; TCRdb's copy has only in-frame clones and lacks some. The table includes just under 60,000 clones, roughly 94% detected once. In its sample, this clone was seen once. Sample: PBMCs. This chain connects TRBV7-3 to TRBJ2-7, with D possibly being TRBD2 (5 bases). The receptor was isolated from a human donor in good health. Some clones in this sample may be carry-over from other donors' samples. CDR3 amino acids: CASSLYGGEQYF. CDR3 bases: TGTGCCAGCAGCTTATATGGCGGGGAGCAGTACTTC. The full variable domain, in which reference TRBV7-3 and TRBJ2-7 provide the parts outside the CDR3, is GAGVSQTPSNKVTEKGKYVELRCDPISGHTALYWYRQSLGQGPEFLIYFQGTGAADDSGLPNDRFFAVRPEGSVSTLKIQRTERGDSAVYLCASSLYGGEQYFGPGTRLTVT.